The rows below give T cell receptor beta chains drawn from one sample of a study of cytomegalovirus exposure and HLA in healthy donors. TCRdb's copy holds only in-frame clones and misses some; the assay was immunoSEQ multiplex PCR. The sample records around 190,000 clones, roughly 80% being singletons. The sequenced sample was PBMCs. These receptors came from a man aged 35 to 55 in good health and CMV-seronegative. CDR3s include the opening cysteine and the closing phenylalanine or tryptophan. D genes are given only for firm matches. The size field is filled for only some rows; it gives once, few, many or a size class.

J gene,V gene,clone size,D gene,CDR3 protein,CDR3 DNA
TRBJ2-5,TRBV2,NA,NA,CASSAGGRETQYF,TGTGCCAGCAGTGCGGGGGGCCGGGAGACCCAGTACTTC
TRBJ2-7,TRBV5-1,NA,NA,CASGRDNRAYEQYF,TGCGCCAGCGGCCGGGACAACAGAGCCTACGAGCAGTACTTC
TRBJ1-3,TRBV5-5,NA,NA,CASSLVLSSGNTIYF,TGTGCCAGCAGCTTGGTGCTTAGCTCTGGAAACACCATATATTTT
TRBJ1-1,TRBV7-8,NA,NA,CASSLLGNRAEAFF,TGTGCCAGCAGCTTATTAGGGAACAGGGCTGAAGCTTTCTTT
TRBJ1-4,TRBV18,NA,NA,CASSPPRAVNEKLFF,TGTGCCAGCTCACCACCGCGGGCAGTTAATGAAAAACTGTTTTTT
TRBJ2-6,TRBV9,NA,TRBD2,CASSASGVFSGANVLTF,TGTGCCAGCAGCGCTAGCGGGGTGTTTTCTGGGGCCAACGTCCTGACTTTC
TRBJ2-7,TRBV6-5,NA,TRBD2,CASRPLAGVYEQYF,TGTGCCAGCAGGCCCCTAGCGGGAGTATACGAGCAGTACTTC
TRBJ2-7,TRBV7-2,NA,TRBD2,CASSPMLAGGPPEQYF,TGTGCCAGCAGCCCGATGTTAGCGGGAGGGCCCCCCGAGCAGTACTTC
TRBJ2-2,TRBV18,once,TRBD2,CASSRWTSGDTGELFF,TGTGCCAGCTCACGGTGGACTAGCGGGGACACCGGGGAGCTGTTTTTT
TRBJ2-3,TRBV10-2,once,TRBD2,CASSVAGAPGDTQYF,TGCGCCAGCAGCGTAGCGGGGGCCCCGGGAGATACGCAGTATTTT
TRBJ1-1,TRBV4-3,NA,NA,CASSQSHDRGTEAFF,TGCGCCAGCAGCCAGTCTCATGACCGAGGGACTGAAGCTTTCTTT
TRBJ2-7,TRBV29-1,NA,NA,CSVERGLNEQYF,TGCAGCGTTGAGCGAGGGCTCAACGAGCAGTACTTC
TRBJ2-3,TRBV5-1,NA,TRBD2,CASSRTSGVQDTQYF,TGCGCCAGCAGCCGGACTAGCGGGGTTCAAGATACGCAGTATTTT
TRBJ1-4,TRBV7-9,NA,TRBD1,CASSFYGDRTNEKLFF,TGTGCCAGCAGCTTCTACGGGGACAGAACTAATGAAAAACTGTTTTTT
TRBJ2-7,TRBV5-4,NA,TRBD2,CASSSGLAGFAYEQYF,TGTGCCAGCAGCTCTGGGTTAGCGGGGTTCGCCTACGAGCAGTACTTC
TRBJ1-1,TRBV25-1,NA,TRBD1,CASSLGTATEAFF,TGTGCCAGCAGTCTAGGGACAGCCACTGAAGCTTTCTTT
TRBJ2-5,TRBV27,once,NA,CASSFRPQGRYQETQYF,TGTGCCAGCAGTTTTCGCCCACAGGGGAGGTACCAAGAGACCCAGTACTTC
TRBJ2-7,TRBV7-2,NA,NA,CASSLDLSSYEQYF,TGTGCCAGCAGCTTAGATCTCAGCTCCTACGAGCAGTACTTC
TRBJ2-1,TRBV7-2,few,NA,CASSLRDSKTLGVYNEQFF,TGTGCCAGCAGCTTAAGGGACTCGAAAACCCTGGGGGTATACAATGAGCAGTTCTTC
TRBJ2-1,TRBV19,NA,TRBD1,CASRGQGSHNEQFF,TGTGCCAGCCGAGGACAGGGCTCCCACAATGAGCAGTTCTTC
TRBJ2-3,TRBV29-1,NA,NA,CSVDPQATDTQYF,TGCAGCGTTGATCCCCAGGCCACAGATACGCAGTATTTT
TRBJ2-7,TRBV5-1,NA,NA,CASSLDHGGKAEQYF,TGCGCCAGCAGCTTGGATCATGGGGGGAAGGCCGAGCAGTACTTC